The 30 T cell receptor beta chains presented below share a single source sample, sequenced in a study of blood T cell repertoires in COVID-19. Produced via immunoSEQ multiplex PCR; TCRdb's table is partial and in-frame only. The table includes some 320,000 clones, 89% detected once. Sequencing was carried out using PBMCs or T cells enriched from blood (not recorded which). These receptors originate from a man between 60 and 75 years old who had recovered from COVID-19.

V usage is TRBV7-3 and J usage is TRBJ2-7, with D possibly being TRBD2 (6 bases). The CDR3 length is 13 residues. Germline CDR1 is SGHTA and CDR2 is FQGTGA. V was pared by 0 bases and J by 7 bases, with 10 bases between. CDR3 DNA: TGTGCCAGCAGCTTAACATTTCGGGGGGAGCAGTACTTC. It encodes CASSLTFRGEQYF. The complete variable domain, with remaining parts taken from reference TRBV7-3 and TRBJ2-7, reads GAGVSQTPSNKVTEKGKYVELRCDPISGHTALYWYRQSLGQGPEFLIYFQGTGAADDSGLPNDRFFAVRPEGSVSTLKIQRTERGDSAVYLCASSLTFRGEQYFGPGTRLTVT.

The rearrangement links TRBV5-1 to TRBJ1-1; D remains ambiguous. The CDR3 has 14 amino acids. CDR1 is SGHRS, CDR2 YFSETQ, per germline. V dropped 0 bases and J dropped 1 base, with 7 bases sitting between them. This CDR3 is CASSLDLGNTEAFF. CDR3 DNA: TGCGCCAGCAGCTTGGATCTAGGGAACACTGAAGCTTTCTTT.

V gene TRBV30 combines with J gene TRBJ2-3, with 7 positions matching TRBD1. Germline assignment: CDR1 GTSNPN and CDR2 SVGIG (reference sequence). J was trimmed by 6 bases and V by 1 base; bases with no gene match: 4. CDR3 size: 13 residues. CDR3 in amino acids: CAWSEQQGDTQYF. The DNA for the CDR3 is TGTGCCTGGAGTGAGCAACAGGGGGATACGCAGTATTTT.

The chain is built from TRBV19 and TRBJ2-1, with 7 bases identical to TRBD1. After removal of 3 bases from V and 4 bases from J, the junction contained 9 bases not matched to a gene. The CDR3 has 16 amino acids. CDR1 and CDR2 (germline): LNHDA, SQIVND (reference sequence). For the CDR3, the DNA is TGTGCCAGTAGTATCGACCGACAGGGATTATACAATGAGCAGTTCTTC. Translating it yields CASSIDRQGLYNEQFF.

The genes are TRBV5-4 and TRBJ2-1; 10 bases line up with TRBD2. J was trimmed by 4 bases and V by 3 bases; bases with no gene match: 19. The CDR3 spans 20 residues. Germline values: CDR1 SGHNT, CDR2 YYREEE (reference sequence). The CDR3 sequence: CASSYGSVSVLAGAYNEQFF. The CDR3 DNA is TGTGCCAGCAGCTATGGGTCGGTTTCGGTCCTAGCGGGAGCGTACAATGAGCAGTTCTTC.

The chain joins TRBV7-3 to TRBJ2-1, with D tentatively TRBD2 (6 bases). Germline V gene data show CDR1 as SGHTA and CDR2 as FQGTGA. CDR3 length: 18 residues. The ends were cut back, 0 bases at V and 1 base at J, with 16 bases in the middle. The CDR3 nucleotides are TGTGCCAGCAGCTTAACGCCTACTACTAGCCTATCCTACAATGAGCAGTTCTTC. Translated, it gives CASSLTPTTSLSYNEQFF.

The V gene is TRBV7-2, the J gene TRBJ2-5, with TRBD2 identical over 7 bases. J was trimmed by 5 bases and V by 2 bases; bases with no gene match: 17. The CDR3 spans 18 residues. The germline CDR1 and CDR2 sequences are SGHTA and FQGNSA. Here the CDR3 reads CASSLPPLAPFKVETQYF. CDR3 DNA sequence: TGTGCCAGCAGCTTACCCCCACTAGCGCCATTCAAGGTGGAGACCCAGTACTTC.

This clone has a count of ten or more. The V and J genes are TRBV27 and TRBJ2-2, with 8 bases lining up with TRBD2. The V segment lost 0 bases and the J segment 5 bases; nucleotides outside the gene matches: 8. The CDR3 totals 17 residues. The germline CDR1 and CDR2 sequences are MNHEY and SMNVEV (reference sequence). The CDR3 is CASSLSLAGTPTGELFF. Written as DNA, the CDR3 is TGTGCCAGCAGTTTATCGCTAGCGGGTACTCCGACCGGGGAGCTGTTTTTT.

The V and J genes are TRBV11-2 and TRBJ2-7; maybe TRBD2 (7 bases). The CDR3 spans 16 residues. Germline V gene lookup returns CDR1 SGHAT and CDR2 FQNNGV. Deletions cut 5 bases from V and 1 base from J, with 18 bases between. The CDR3 DNA reads TGTGCCAGCAGCGCAGGTTGGGGGGGGCCTTCCTACGAGCAGTACTTC. This gives the protein CASSAGWGGPSYEQYF. Filled out from reference TRBV11-2 and TRBJ2-7, the complete variable domain reads EAGVAQSPRYKIIEKRQSVAFWCNPISGHATLYWYQQILGQGPKLLIQFQNNGVVDDSQLPKDRFSAERLKGVDSTLKIQPAKLEDSAVYLCASSAGWGGPSYEQYFGPGTRLTVT.

This clone was recorded once. V usage is TRBV7-6 and J usage is TRBJ2-2, with TRBD2 matching 15 bases. CDR3 size: 17 residues. In germline, CDR1 is SGHVS, CDR2 FNYEAQ. The ends lost 4 bases at V and 4 bases at J; junction bases unmatched: 4. CDR3 DNA: TGTGCCAGCAGCTCCGGACTAGCGGGAGGGCCCACCGGGGAGCTGTTTTTT. Translation: CASSSGLAGGPTGELFF.

The chain carries TRBV29-1 and TRBJ1-2; possibly TRBD1 for D (6 bases). The CDR3 length is 13 residues. V was pared by 6 bases and J by 0 bases, with 11 bases between. Germline values: CDR1 SQVTM, CDR2 ANQGSEA. The CDR3 DNA follows: TGCAGCGTCGGGGACAAGGCTAACTATGGCTACACCTTC. This codes for CSVGDKANYGYTF.

V usage is TRBV9 and J usage is TRBJ1-5; D unresolved. Germline CDR1 is SGDLS and CDR2 is YYNGEE. V was pared by 7 bases and J by 0 bases, with 8 bases between. This CDR3 has 13 residues. CDR3 coding DNA: TGTGCCAGCTCAAGACTTAGCAATCAGCCCCAGCATTTT. Protein: CASSRLSNQPQHF. The variable domain in full, with the rest retrieved from reference TRBV9 and TRBJ1-5, is DSGVTQTPKHLITATGQRVTLRCSPRSGDLSVYWYQQSLDQGLQFLIQYYNGEERAKGNILERFSAQQFPDLHSELNLSSLELGDSALYFCASSRLSNQPQHFGDGTRLSIL.

In nucleotides, the CDR3 is TGTGCCAGCAGTGGCTACAGGGGAAAGAACACTGAAGCTTTCTTT. Its protein product is CASSGYRGKNTEAFF. The chain links TRBV2 to TRBJ1-1, with 7 bases identical to TRBD1. Trimming at V came to 4 bases and at J to 1 base, leaving 6 bases not matched to a gene. Germline lookup yields CDR1 SNHLY and CDR2 FYNNEI. The CDR3 spans 15 residues. Looking up the rest from reference TRBV2 and TRBJ1-1 gives the full variable domain: EPEVTQTPSHQVTQMGQEVILRCVPISNHLYFYWYRQILGQKVEFLVSFYNNEISEKSEIFDDQFSVERPDGSNFTLKIRSTKLEDSAMYFCASSGYRGKNTEAFFGQGTRLTVV.

This sequence joins TRBV7-2 and TRBJ2-2; D is unresolved. V gave up 4 bases and J gave up 0 bases, with 9 bases separating them. The CDR3 is made up of 15 amino acids. Germline assignment: CDR1 SGHTA and CDR2 FQGNSA. The CDR3 region is CASSYTTTNTGELFF. CDR3 DNA sequence: TGTGCCAGCAGCTACACAACGACGAACACCGGGGAGCTGTTTTTT. Complete variable domain (other parts from reference TRBV7-2 and TRBJ2-2): GAGVSQSPSNKVTEKGKDVELRCDPISGHTALYWYRQSLGQGLEFLIYFQGNSAPDKSGLPSDRFSAERTGGSVSTLTIQRTQQEDSAVYLCASSYTTTNTGELFFGEGSRLTVL.

The chain carries TRBV5-1 and TRBJ2-3, with 13 nucleotides matching TRBD2. V shed 3 bases and J 8 bases; nucleotides not matched to a gene: 9. The CDR3 runs to 16 residues. Germline CDR1 and CDR2: SGHRS and YFSETQ. CDR3 protein: CASSSRLAGGPATQYF. DNA for the CDR3: TGCGCCAGCAGCTCCAGACTAGCGGGGGGCCCGGCTACGCAGTATTTT.

The V and J genes are TRBV5-5 and TRBJ2-7; 7 bases fit TRBD2. Germline assignment: CDR1 SGHKS and CDR2 YYEKEE (reference sequence). The CDR3 totals 14 residues. The J segment lost 4 bases and the V segment lost 7 bases, leaving 11 bases of the junction unmatched. CDR3 loop: CASSPGSGNYEQYF. In nucleotides, the CDR3 is TGTGCCAGCTCGCCAGGGAGCGGGAATTACGAGCAGTACTTC.

This clone was detected only once. The rearrangement uses TRBV19 and TRBJ1-5; D gene uncertain. Germline assignment: CDR1 LNHDA and CDR2 SQIVND (reference sequence). Trimming stripped 6 bases from V and 0 bases from J, with 9 bases between. This CDR3 comprises 14 residues. The CDR3 sequence is CASRSEYSNQPQHF. The CDR3, as DNA: TGTGCCAGTAGATCAGAATATAGCAATCAGCCCCAGCATTTT.

The DNA for the CDR3 is TGTGCCAGCAGCAAAGGAACTTATCGAAGAATCTCCTACGAGCAGTACTTC. This codes for CASSKGTYRRISYEQYF. The rearrangement uses TRBV21-1 and TRBJ2-7; TRBD2, the table's D call, was not compared with the DNA. TRBV21-1 is a listed pseudogene. The CDR3 loop spans 17 amino acids.

The rearrangement uses TRBV20-1 and TRBJ1-2; D may be TRBD1 (5 bases). V lost 3 bases and J lost 3, with 11 bases in between. This CDR3 comprises 13 residues. Germline CDR1 and CDR2: DFQATT and SNEGSKA (reference sequence). The CDR3 region has the DNA TGCAGTGCTAGTTCCGGGGGTGACTATGGCTACACCTTC. Protein product: CSASSGGDYGYTF.

This chain uses TRBV29-1 with TRBJ2-1; no reliable D call. CDR1 SQVTM and CDR2 ANQGSEA come from the germline V gene. The CDR3 loop spans 16 amino acids. The germline V and J ends were trimmed by 1 base and 0 bases, with 13 bases remaining between them. The CDR3 DNA reads TGCAGCGTTGAAGCCTCGACTGCTAGCTCCTACAATGAGCAGTTCTTC. Its protein product is CSVEASTASSYNEQFF.

The chain joins TRBV24-1 to TRBJ1-5, with D tentatively TRBD1 (6 bases). V gave up 3 bases and J gave up 2 bases, with 10 bases separating them. The CDR3 is 15 amino acids. Germline CDR1 is KGHDR and CDR2 is SFDVKD. The CDR3 region is CATSDPRTGNQPQHF. CDR3 DNA sequence: TGTGCCACCAGTGATCCGCGGACAGGCAATCAGCCCCAGCATTTT.

This clone was counted once. The rearrangement links TRBV5-6 to TRBJ1-6; no clear D gene. Germline V gene sequence: CDR1 SGHDT, CDR2 YYEEEE. The CDR3 consists of 15 residues. V was trimmed by 4 bases and J by 0 bases, leaving 8 bases between them. DNA of the CDR3: TGTGCCAGCAGCCTTGGGAGCTCCTATAATTCACCCCTCCACTTT. This sequence encodes CASSLGSSYNSPLHF. The whole variable domain, filled in from reference TRBV5-6 and TRBJ1-6, reads DAGVTQSPTHLIKTRGQQVTLRCSPKSGHDTVSWYQQALGQGPQFIFQYYEEEERQRGNFPDRFSGHQFPNYSSELNVNALLLGDSALYLCASSLGSSYNSPLHFGNGTRLTVT.

V gene TRBV6-5 combines with J gene TRBJ2-7, with D unclear. The V gene's germline CDR1 is MNHEY and CDR2 SVGAGI. The CDR3 contains 16 residues. V was clipped by 0 bases and J by 0 bases, with 12 bases between them. In nucleotides, the CDR3 is TGTGCCAGCAGTTACTCGATTGCCGGGTCCTCCTACGAGCAGTACTTC. This codes for CASSYSIAGSSYEQYF.

This clone was found a few times. The genes are TRBV2 and TRBJ2-7; TRBD2 matches at 8 bases. The CDR3 runs 14 residues. The germline CDR1 and CDR2 sequences are SNHLY and FYNNEI. V gave up 3 bases and J gave up 4 bases; unmatched junction bases: 5. CDR3 nucleotides: TGTGCCAGCAGTGACCCGGGACTAGTTTACGAGCAGTACTTC. Protein: CASSDPGLVYEQYF.

The chain uses TRBV7-2 and TRBJ2-1, with D tentatively TRBD2 (6 bases). The CDR3 runs to 13 residues. Germline V CDR1 and CDR2: SGHTA, FQGNSA. Trimming took 5 bases from V and 5 from J, leaving 10 bases between them. This chain's CDR3 is CASSAGRNNEQFF. In nucleotides, the CDR3 is TGTGCCAGCAGCGCGGGAAGGAACAATGAGCAGTTCTTC. Variable domain in full (rest from reference TRBV7-2 and TRBJ2-1): GAGVSQSPSNKVTEKGKDVELRCDPISGHTALYWYRQSLGQGLEFLIYFQGNSAPDKSGLPSDRFSAERTGGSVSTLTIQRTQQEDSAVYLCASSAGRNNEQFFGPGTRLTVL.

The rearrangement uses TRBV5-1 and TRBJ2-1; D possibly corresponds to TRBD2 (5 bases). From germline, CDR1 is SGHRS and CDR2 YFSETQ. The CDR3 contains 15 residues. Trimming removed 5 bases from V and 3 bases from J, with 15 bases in between. The CDR3 DNA reads as TGCGCCAGCAGGTTTCTAGGGAGTCACTACAATGAGCAGTTCTTC. It specifies CASRFLGSHYNEQFF.

This clone occurred once. The V call is TRBV19, the J call TRBJ1-5; 7 nucleotides line up with TRBD1. The junction had 6 bases not matched to a gene; V was cut back by 5 bases and J by 5 bases. The V gene's germline CDR1 is LNHDA and CDR2 SQIVND (reference sequence). This CDR3 is 14 amino acids long. Here the CDR3 reads CASSPGQSHQPQHF. CDR3 nucleotides: TGTGCCAGTAGTCCGGGACAGTCTCATCAGCCCCAGCATTTT.

This clone was observed a single time. The chain employs TRBV5-1 and TRBJ2-3; D gene unclear. The length of the CDR3 is 13 residues. CDR1 is SGHRS, CDR2 YFSETQ, per germline. The V end was cut by 0 bases, the J end by 6 bases, with 8 bases between. The CDR3 DNA sequence: TGCGCCAGCAGCTTGGCCTTCCTGGATACGCAGTATTTT. Protein product: CASSLAFLDTQYF.

This clone has only one observation. The J gene is TRBJ2-7, the V gene TRBV2, with D maybe TRBD1 (5 bases). Germline V gene sequence: CDR1 SNHLY, CDR2 FYNNEI. Trimming removed 6 bases from V and 0 bases from J, with 12 bases in between. The CDR3 length is 14 residues. CDR3 amino acids: CASRAGLSSYEQYF. CDR3 sequence (DNA): TGTGCCAGCAGAGCAGGGTTGAGCTCCTACGAGCAGTACTTC.

V usage is TRBV28 and J usage is TRBJ2-7, with 7 bases that match TRBD2. The CDR3 contains 15 residues. Unmatched junction bases numbered 8, after V lost 3 bases and J lost 3 bases. Germline CDR1 is MDHEN and CDR2 is SYDVKM. The CDR3 spells CASSFRRRGIYEQYF. CDR3 DNA: TGTGCCAGCAGTTTTCGTCGGCGGGGGATCTACGAGCAGTACTTC.